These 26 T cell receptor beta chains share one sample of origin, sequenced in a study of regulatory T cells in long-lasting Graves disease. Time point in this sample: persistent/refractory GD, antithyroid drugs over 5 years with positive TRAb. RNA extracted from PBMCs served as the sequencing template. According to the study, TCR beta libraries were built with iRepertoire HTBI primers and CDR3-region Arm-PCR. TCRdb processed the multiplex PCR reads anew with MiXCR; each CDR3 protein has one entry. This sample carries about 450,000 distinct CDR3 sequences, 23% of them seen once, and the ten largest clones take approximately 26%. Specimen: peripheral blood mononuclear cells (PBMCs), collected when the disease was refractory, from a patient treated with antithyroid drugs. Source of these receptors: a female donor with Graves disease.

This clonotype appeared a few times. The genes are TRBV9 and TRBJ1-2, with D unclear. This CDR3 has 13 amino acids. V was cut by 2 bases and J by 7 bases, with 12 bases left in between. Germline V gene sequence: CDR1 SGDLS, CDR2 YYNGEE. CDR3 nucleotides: TGTGCCAGCAGCGTGACTACGGAGGGTGGCTACACCTTC. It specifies CASSVTTEGGYTF.

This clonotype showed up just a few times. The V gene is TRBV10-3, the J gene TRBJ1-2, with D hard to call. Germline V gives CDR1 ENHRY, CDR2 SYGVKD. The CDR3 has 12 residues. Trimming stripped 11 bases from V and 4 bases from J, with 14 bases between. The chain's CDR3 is CASGPNGYGYTF. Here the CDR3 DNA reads TGTGCCTCCGGACCAAATGGCTATGGCTACACCTTC.

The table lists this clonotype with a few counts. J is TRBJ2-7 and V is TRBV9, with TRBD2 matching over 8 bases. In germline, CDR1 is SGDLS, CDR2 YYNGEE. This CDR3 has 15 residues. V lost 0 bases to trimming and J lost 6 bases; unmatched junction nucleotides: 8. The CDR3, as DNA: TGTGCCAGCAGCGTAGAAGCGGGGGATGGTAGCGAGCAGTACTTC. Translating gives CASSVEAGDGSEQYF.

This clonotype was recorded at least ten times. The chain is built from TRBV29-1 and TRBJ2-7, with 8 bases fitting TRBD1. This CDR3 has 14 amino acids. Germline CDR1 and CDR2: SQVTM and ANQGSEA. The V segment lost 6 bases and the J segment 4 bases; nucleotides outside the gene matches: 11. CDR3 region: CSVTGQGLSYEQYF. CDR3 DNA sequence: TGCAGCGTCACCGGACAGGGTTTATCGTACGAGCAGTACTTC.

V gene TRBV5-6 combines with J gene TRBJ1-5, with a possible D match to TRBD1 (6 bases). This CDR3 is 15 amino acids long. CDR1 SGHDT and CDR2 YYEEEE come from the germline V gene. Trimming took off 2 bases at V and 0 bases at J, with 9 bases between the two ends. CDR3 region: CASSFRGASNQPQHF. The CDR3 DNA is TGTGCCAGCAGCTTTCGGGGGGCTAGCAATCAGCCCCAGCATTTT.

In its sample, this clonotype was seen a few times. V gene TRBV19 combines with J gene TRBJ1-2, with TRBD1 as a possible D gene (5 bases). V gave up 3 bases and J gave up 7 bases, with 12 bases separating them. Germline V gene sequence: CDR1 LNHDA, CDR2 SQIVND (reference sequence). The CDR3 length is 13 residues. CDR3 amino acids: CASSMTEGVGYTF. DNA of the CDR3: TGTGCCAGTAGTATGACAGAAGGAGTTGGCTACACCTTC.

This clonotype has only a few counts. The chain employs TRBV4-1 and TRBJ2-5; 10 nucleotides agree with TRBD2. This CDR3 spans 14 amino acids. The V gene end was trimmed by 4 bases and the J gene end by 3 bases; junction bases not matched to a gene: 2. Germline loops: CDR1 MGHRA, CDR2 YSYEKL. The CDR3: CASSRGTSEETQYF. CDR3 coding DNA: TGCGCCAGCAGCCGAGGGACTAGCGAAGAGACCCAGTACTTC.

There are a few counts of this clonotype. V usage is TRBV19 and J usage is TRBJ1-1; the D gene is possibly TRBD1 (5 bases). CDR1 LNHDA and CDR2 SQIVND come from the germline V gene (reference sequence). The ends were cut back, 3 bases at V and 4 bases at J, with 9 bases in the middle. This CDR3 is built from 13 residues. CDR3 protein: CASSIDGATEAFF. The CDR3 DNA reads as TGTGCCAGTAGTATTGACGGGGCCACTGAAGCTTTCTTT.

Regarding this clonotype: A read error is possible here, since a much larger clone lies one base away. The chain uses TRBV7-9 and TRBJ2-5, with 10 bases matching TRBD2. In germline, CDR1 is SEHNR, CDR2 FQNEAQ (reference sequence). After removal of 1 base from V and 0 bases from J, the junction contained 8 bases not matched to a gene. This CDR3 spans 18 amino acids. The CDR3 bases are TGTGCCAGCAGCTTAGATGGTACTAGCGGGAAGTACCAAGAGACCCAGTACTTC. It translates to CASSLDGTSGKYQETQYF.

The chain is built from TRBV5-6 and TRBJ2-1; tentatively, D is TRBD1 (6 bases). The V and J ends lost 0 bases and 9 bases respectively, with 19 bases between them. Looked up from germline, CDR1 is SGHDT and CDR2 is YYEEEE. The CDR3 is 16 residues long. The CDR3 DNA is TGTGCCAGCAGCTTGGGTGACAGGCTCCCTGGGGTTGAGCAGTTCTTC. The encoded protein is CASSLGDRLPGVEQFF.

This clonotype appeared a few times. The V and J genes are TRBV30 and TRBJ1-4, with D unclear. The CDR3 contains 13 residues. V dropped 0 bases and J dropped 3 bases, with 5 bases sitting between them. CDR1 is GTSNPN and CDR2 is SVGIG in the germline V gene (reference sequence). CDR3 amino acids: CAWSVIANEKLFF. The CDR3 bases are TGTGCCTGGAGTGTGATTGCTAATGAAAAACTGTTTTTT.

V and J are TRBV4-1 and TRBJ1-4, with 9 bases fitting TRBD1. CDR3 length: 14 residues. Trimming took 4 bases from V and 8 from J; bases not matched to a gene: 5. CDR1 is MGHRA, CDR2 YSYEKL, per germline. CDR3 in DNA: TGCGCCAGCAGCCTCCGGGACAGGGCGGAAAAACTGTTTTTT. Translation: CASSLRDRAEKLFF.

CDR3 protein: CSARIVGGLWYEQYF. CDR3 sequence (DNA): TGCAGTGCTAGAATAGTGGGAGGGCTTTGGTACGAGCAGTACTTC. The J gene is TRBJ2-7, the V gene TRBV20-1, with TRBD2 matching 7 bases. V shed 2 bases, J shed 4 bases, and the junction held 11 bases outside the gene matches. CDR3 length equals 15 residues. Germline assignment: CDR1 DFQATT and CDR2 SNEGSKA (reference sequence).

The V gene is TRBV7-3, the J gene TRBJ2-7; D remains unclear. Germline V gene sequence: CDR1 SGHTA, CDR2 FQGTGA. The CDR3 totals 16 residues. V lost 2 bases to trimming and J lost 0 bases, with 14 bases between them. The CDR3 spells CASSLDPIPSSYEQYF. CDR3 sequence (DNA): TGTGCCAGCAGCTTAGACCCGATCCCGAGCTCCTACGAGCAGTACTTC.

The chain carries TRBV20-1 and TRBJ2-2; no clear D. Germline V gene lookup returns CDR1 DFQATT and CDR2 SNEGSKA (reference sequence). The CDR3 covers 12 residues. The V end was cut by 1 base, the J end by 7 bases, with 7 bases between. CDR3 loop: CSARALVGELFF. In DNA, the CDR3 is TGCAGTGCTAGAGCCCTCGTCGGGGAGCTGTTTTTT.

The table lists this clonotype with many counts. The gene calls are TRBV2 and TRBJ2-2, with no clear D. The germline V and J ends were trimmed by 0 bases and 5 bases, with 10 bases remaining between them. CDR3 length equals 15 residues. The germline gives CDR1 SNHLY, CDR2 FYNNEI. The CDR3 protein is CASSEAGKTTGELFF. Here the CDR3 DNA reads TGTGCCAGCAGTGAAGCGGGGAAGACAACCGGGGAGCTGTTTTTT.

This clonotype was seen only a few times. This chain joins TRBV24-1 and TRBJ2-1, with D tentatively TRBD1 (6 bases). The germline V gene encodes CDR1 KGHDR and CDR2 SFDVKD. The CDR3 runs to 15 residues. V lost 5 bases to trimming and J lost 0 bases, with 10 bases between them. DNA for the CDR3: TGTGCCACCAGTGGCGGACAGAGCTCCTACAATGAGCAGTTCTTC. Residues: CATSGGQSSYNEQFF.

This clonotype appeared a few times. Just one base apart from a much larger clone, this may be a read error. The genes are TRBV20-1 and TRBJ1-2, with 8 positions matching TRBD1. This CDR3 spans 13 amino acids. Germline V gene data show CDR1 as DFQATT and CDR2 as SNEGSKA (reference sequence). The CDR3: CSASRTGSGGCTF. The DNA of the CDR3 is TGCAGTGCTAGTAGGACAGGGTCGGGAGGCTGCACCTTC.

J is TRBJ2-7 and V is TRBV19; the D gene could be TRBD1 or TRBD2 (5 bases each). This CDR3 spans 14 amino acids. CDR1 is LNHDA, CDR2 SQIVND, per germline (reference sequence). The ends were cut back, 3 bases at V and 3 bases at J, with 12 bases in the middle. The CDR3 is CASSMRAGRYEQYF. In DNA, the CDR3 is TGTGCCAGTAGTATGAGGGCAGGGCGCTACGAGCAGTACTTC.

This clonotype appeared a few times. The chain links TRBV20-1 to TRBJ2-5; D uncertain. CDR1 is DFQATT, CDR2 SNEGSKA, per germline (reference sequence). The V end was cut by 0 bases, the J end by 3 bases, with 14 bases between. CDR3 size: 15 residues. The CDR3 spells CSARDGVVGEETQYF. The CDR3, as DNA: TGCAGTGCTAGAGATGGGGTTGTCGGAGAAGAGACCCAGTACTTC.

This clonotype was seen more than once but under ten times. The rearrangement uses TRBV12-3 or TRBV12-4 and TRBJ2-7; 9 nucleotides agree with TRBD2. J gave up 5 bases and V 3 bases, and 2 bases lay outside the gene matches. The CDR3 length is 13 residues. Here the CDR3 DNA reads TGTGCCAGCAGTTTGGCGGGAGGGAACGAGCAGTACTTC. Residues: CASSLAGGNEQYF.

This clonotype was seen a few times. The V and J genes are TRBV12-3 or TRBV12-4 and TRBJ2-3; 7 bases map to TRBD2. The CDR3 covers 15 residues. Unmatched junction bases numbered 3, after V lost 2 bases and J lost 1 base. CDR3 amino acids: CASSLLTSGTDTQYF. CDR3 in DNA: TGTGCCAGCAGTTTACTAACTAGCGGCACAGATACGCAGTATTTT.

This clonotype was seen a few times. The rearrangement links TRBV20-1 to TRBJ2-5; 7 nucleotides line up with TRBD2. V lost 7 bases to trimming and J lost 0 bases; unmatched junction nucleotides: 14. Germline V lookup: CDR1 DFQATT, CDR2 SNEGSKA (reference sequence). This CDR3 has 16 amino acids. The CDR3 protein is CSVKTAASGNQETQYF. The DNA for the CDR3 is TGCAGTGTCAAGACCGCGGCTAGCGGTAACCAAGAGACCCAGTACTTC.

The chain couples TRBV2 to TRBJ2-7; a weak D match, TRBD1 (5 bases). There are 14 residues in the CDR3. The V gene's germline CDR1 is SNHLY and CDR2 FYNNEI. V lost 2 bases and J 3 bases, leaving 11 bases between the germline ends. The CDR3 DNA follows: TGTGCCAGCAGTGAAATCGTCCAGGGCTACGAGCAGTACTTC. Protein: CASSEIVQGYEQYF.

The CDR3, as DNA: TGTGCCACCAGCAGAGAAACGAACACTGAAGCTTTCTTT. It yields the protein CATSRETNTEAFF. The rearrangement uses TRBV15 and TRBJ1-1; no definite D call. Trimming took off 0 bases at V and 1 base at J, with 3 bases between the two ends. The CDR3 consists of 13 residues. Germline V gene data show CDR1 as LNHNV and CDR2 as YYDKDF (reference sequence).

The CDR3 DNA reads as TGCAGCGTGGTGCACCCGGCGATCAGCTCCTACAATGAGCAGTTCTTC. It is translated as CSVVHPAISSYNEQFF. The genes are TRBV29-1 and TRBJ2-1; no clear D. Germline values: CDR1 SQVTM, CDR2 ANQGSEA. The CDR3 is 16 residues long. Trimming pared 6 bases from V and 0 bases from J, leaving 18 bases between.